This T cell receptor beta chain appears in the sequencing data of a study of T cells in Graves' hyperthyroidism and ophthalmopathy. Study-wide context: Peripheral blood was obtained at initial diagnosis, preceding any treatment. The study's findings and limits: Ophthalmopathy, as predicted by the model, came a median approximately 5.9 months after the prediction. Ophthalmopathy and stable hyperthyroidism were told apart by a 13 V-J model.

Germline V gives CDR1 WSHSY, CDR2 SAAADI. Trimming removed 8 bases from V and 6 bases from J; junction bases left unmatched: 7. The CDR3 extends over 13 amino acids. This clonotype was detected only a few times. The antigen remains undetermined. Amplified TCR beta CDR3 regions came from RNA transcripts. A first-round RT-PCR of the TCR CDR3 used the HTBI primer set. Each CDR3 protein is one row after TCRdb ran MiXCR on the multiplex PCR reads. The top ten hold about 17% of the sample, which has approximately 530,000 distinct CDR3 sequences, over 15% seen once. The sequenced sample was blood. This sequence joins TRBV10-2 and TRBJ2-7; 10 nucleotides agree with TRBD1. The clonotype originates from a woman under 30 with Graves' hyperthyroidism. As DNA, the CDR3 is TGCGCCAGCGGGGGGACAGGGGTCCTCGAGCAGTACTTC. Its protein product is CASGGTGVLEQYF.